This TCR beta chain was obtained from a study of blood T cells in healthy people across ages. Using a J-beta primer mix together with a sample-barcoded 5' primer, a second PCR was run for roughly 7 to 11 cycles. TCRdb reprocessed the 5' RACE reads via MiXCR and lists one record per CDR3 protein. The table lists 1.5 million to 2 million distinct CDR3 sequences, almost 35% of them singletons, with around 10% in the top ten. The CDR3 consists of 11 residues. The germline V and J ends were trimmed by 2 bases and 4 bases, with 5 bases remaining between them. Germline V CDR1 and CDR2: DFQATT, SNEGSKA (reference sequence). This clonotype was observed at least ten times.

This chain links TRBV20-1 with TRBJ1-2; D not certain. The sample comprised blood. The origin of this receptor is a woman aged 30 to 39 in good health. The CDR3, as DNA: TGCAGTGCTAGAAGTAGCTATGGCTACACCTTC. This codes for CSARSSYGYTF.